The 7 T cell receptor beta chains below were found in one sample sequenced in a study of low-dose radiotherapy and immunotherapy resistance in tumors. TRAV- and TRBV-specific primers were used for first-strand cDNA, which covered alpha and beta chains. A constant-region primer paired with the V-primer adapter amplified TCRs over about 19 PCR cycles. MiXCR, applied by TCRdb to the reads, yields one record per CDR3 protein. The sample yields around 10,000 distinct CDR3 sequences, around half seen once. Receptor source: a human donor with advanced metastatic prostate, ovarian, gallbladder or colorectal cancer (not recorded which). This table probably holds off-target reads from a library built for another chain.

The chain combines TRBV5-1 with TRBJ2-5, with TRBD2 identical over 9 bases. Unmatched junction bases numbered 8, after V lost 0 bases and J lost 5 bases. CDR3 length: 16 residues. The germline V gene has CDR1 SGHRS and CDR2 YFSETQ. CDR3 bases: TGCGCCAGCAGCTTGGTTGCTAGCGGGGTTTGGGAGACCCAGTACTTC. Its protein product is CASSLVASGVWETQYF.

J is TRBJ1-3 and V is TRBV28, with D unresolved. The V end lost 5 bases, the J end lost 4 bases, and 0 bases lay between the germline ends. The CDR3 sequence is 10 residues long. Germline V gene data show CDR1 as MDHEN and CDR2 as SYDVKM. CDR3 in amino acids: CASSGNTIYF. The CDR3 DNA reads as TGTGCCAGCAGTGGAAACACCATATATTTT.

The chain carries TRBV5-4 and TRBJ2-3; the match to TRBD2 covers 11 bases. Germline V gene lookup returns CDR1 SGHNT and CDR2 YYREEE (reference sequence). The CDR3 is made up of 16 amino acids. V was pared by 2 bases and J by 1 base, with 3 bases of the junction left unmatched. The CDR3 bases are TGTGCCAGCAGCTTTAGCGGGGGGGCAGGCACAGATACGCAGTATTTT. It codes for CASSFSGGAGTDTQYF.

The gene calls are TRBV2 and TRBJ2-7; the D gene is possibly TRBD2 (5 bases). CDR1 SNHLY and CDR2 FYNNEI come from the germline V gene. V lost 2 bases and J lost 2, with 13 bases in between. The CDR3 extends over 15 amino acids. The chain's CDR3 is CASSESLGVTYEQYF. The CDR3 DNA follows: TGTGCCAGCAGTGAATCCTTGGGAGTCACCTACGAGCAGTACTTC.

This clonotype was observed a few times. J is TRBJ2-1 and V is TRBV5-4, with D perhaps matching TRBD2 (6 bases). Trimming cost V 4 bases and J 0 bases, with 14 bases left between them. The CDR3 has 16 amino acids. In germline, CDR1 is SGHNT, CDR2 YYREEE (reference sequence). This CDR3 is CASSPGLPSSYNEQFF. As DNA, the CDR3 is TGTGCCAGCAGCCCGGGACTCCCGAGCTCCTACAATGAGCAGTTCTTC.

This clonotype occurred once. This chain links TRBV2 with TRBJ2-1, with 12 bases matching TRBD2. This CDR3 is built from 16 residues. Germline V gene data show CDR1 as SNHLY and CDR2 as FYNNEI. V lost 0 bases to trimming and J lost 8 bases; unmatched junction nucleotides: 5. CDR3 nucleotide sequence: TGTGCCAGCAGTGAAGCGGGAACTAGCGGGGGGTATGAGCAGTTCTTC. Encoded protein: CASSEAGTSGGYEQFF.

This sequence joins TRBV7-6 and TRBJ2-2; D not certain. Germline CDR1 and CDR2: SGHVS and FNYEAQ. CDR3 length equals 14 residues. V shed 4 bases and J shed 6 bases, with 12 bases lying between them. The CDR3 bases are TGTGCCAGCAGCTCCTACCAGGCGTCCGGGGAGCTGTTTTTT. This translates into CASSSYQASGELFF.